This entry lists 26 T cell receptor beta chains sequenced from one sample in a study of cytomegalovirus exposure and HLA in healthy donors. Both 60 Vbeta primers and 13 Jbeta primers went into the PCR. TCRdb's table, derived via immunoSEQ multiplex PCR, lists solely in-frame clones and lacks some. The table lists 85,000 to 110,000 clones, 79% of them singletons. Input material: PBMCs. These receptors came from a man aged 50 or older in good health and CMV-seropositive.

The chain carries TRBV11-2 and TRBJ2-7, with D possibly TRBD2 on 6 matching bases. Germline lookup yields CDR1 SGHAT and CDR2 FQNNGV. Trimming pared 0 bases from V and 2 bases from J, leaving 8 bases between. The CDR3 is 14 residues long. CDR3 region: CASSLDGGTYEQYF. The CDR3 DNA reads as TGTGCCAGCAGCTTAGATGGGGGGACCTACGAGCAGTACTTC.

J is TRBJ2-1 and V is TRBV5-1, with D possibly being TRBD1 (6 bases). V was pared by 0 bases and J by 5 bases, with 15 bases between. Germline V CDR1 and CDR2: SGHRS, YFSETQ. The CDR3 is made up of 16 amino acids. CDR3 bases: TGCGCCAGCAGCTTGGGGCCCCGGGACATCAACAATGAGCAGTTCTTC. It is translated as CASSLGPRDINNEQFF.

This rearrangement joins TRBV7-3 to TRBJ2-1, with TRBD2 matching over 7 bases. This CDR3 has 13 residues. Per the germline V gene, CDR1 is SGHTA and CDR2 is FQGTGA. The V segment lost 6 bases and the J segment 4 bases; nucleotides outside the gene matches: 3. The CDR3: CASRSSGYNEQFF. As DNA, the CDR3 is TGTGCCAGCAGGTCTAGCGGATACAATGAGCAGTTCTTC.

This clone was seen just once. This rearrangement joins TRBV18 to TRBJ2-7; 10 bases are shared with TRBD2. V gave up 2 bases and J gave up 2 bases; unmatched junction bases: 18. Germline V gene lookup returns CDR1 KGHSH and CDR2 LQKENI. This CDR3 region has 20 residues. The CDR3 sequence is CASSPTYSREIAGGAYEQYF. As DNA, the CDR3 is TGTGCCAGCTCACCAACTTATTCCCGGGAAATAGCGGGAGGAGCCTACGAGCAGTACTTC.

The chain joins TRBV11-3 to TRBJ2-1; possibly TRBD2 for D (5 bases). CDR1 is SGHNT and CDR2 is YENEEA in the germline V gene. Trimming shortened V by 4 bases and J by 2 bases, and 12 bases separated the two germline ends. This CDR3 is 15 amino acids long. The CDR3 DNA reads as TGTGCCAGCAGCTCAGGACTTTCCACCTACAATGAGCAGTTCTTC. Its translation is CASSSGLSTYNEQFF.

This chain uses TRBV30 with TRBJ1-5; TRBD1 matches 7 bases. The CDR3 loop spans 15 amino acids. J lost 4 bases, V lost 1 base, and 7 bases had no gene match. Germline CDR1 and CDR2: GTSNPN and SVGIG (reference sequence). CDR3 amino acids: CAWSDGTALNQPQHF. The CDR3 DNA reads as TGTGCCTGGAGTGATGGGACAGCCTTGAATCAGCCCCAGCATTTT.

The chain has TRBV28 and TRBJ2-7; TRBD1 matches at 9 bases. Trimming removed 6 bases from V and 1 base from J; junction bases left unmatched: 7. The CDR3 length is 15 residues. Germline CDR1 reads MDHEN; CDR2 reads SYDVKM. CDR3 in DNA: TGTGCCAGCAGCCCACAGGGGGCGGCTTCCTACGAGCAGTACTTC. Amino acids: CASSPQGAASYEQYF.

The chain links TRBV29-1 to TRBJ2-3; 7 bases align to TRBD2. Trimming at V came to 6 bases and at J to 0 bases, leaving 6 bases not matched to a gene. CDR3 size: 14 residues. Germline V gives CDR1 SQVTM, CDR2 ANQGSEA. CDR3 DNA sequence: TGCAGCGTGATGACTAGCCGAAGCACAGATACGCAGTATTTT. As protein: CSVMTSRSTDTQYF.

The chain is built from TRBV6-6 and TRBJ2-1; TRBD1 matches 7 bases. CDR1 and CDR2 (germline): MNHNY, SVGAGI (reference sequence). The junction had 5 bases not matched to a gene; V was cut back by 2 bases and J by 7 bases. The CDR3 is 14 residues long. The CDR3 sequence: CASSYRGRLNEQFF. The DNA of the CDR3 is TGTGCCAGCAGTTACAGGGGGCGTCTTAATGAGCAGTTCTTC.

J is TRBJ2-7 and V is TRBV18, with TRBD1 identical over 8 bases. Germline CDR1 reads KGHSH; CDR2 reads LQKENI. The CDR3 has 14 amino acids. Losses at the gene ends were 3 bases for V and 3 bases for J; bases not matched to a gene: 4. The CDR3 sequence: CASSPGQDFYEQYF. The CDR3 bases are TGTGCCAGCTCACCGGGACAGGACTTCTACGAGCAGTACTTC.

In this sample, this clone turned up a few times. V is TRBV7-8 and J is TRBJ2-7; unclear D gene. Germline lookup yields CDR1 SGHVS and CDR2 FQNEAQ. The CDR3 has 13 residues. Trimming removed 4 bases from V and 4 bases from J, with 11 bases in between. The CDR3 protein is CASSSPLTYEQYF. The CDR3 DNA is TGTGCCAGCAGCTCGCCCCTTACATACGAGCAGTACTTC. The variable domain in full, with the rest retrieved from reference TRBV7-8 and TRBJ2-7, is GAGVSQSPRYKVAKRGQDVALRCDPISGHVSLFWYQQALGQGPEFLTYFQNEAQLDKSGLPSDRFFAERPEGSVSTLKIQRTQQEDSAVYLCASSSPLTYEQYFGPGTRLTVT.

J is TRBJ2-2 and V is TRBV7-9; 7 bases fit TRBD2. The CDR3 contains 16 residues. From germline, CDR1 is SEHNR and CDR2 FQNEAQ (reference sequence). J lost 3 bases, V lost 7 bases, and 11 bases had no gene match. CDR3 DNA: TGTGCCAGCACCGTTCGGGCTAGCGGAGACACCGGGGAGCTGTTTTTT. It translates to CASTVRASGDTGELFF.

CDR3 in amino acids: CASSEMGGIDEKLFF. Here the CDR3 DNA reads TGTGCCAGCAGTGAGATGGGGGGTATCGATGAAAAACTGTTTTTT. This sequence joins TRBV2 and TRBJ1-4; a weak D match, TRBD1 (5 bases). CDR3 length equals 15 residues. Germline lookup yields CDR1 SNHLY and CDR2 FYNNEI. Trimming shortened V by 3 bases and J by 6 bases, and 14 bases separated the two germline ends. Based on the CDR3 plus reference TRBV2 and TRBJ1-4, the full variable domain is EPEVTQTPSHQVTQMGQEVILRCVPISNHLYFYWYRQILGQKVEFLVSFYNNEISEKSEIFDDQFSVERPDGSNFTLKIRSTKLEDSAMYFCASSEMGGIDEKLFFGSGTQLSVL.

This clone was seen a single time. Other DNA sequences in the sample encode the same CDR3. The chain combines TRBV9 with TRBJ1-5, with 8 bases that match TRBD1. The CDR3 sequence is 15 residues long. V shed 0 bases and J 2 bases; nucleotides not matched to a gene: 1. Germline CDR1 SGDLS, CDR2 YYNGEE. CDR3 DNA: TGTGCCAGCAGCGTAGGGGGACAGGGCAATCAGCCCCAGCATTTT. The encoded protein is CASSVGGQGNQPQHF.

This CDR3 reads CASRDGTGTGNTIYF. The CDR3 nucleotides read TGCGCCAGCAGGGACGGGACAGGCACTGGAAACACCATATATTTT. The chain joins TRBV10-2 to TRBJ1-3; the match to TRBD1 covers 8 bases. Germline V gene lookup returns CDR1 WSHSY and CDR2 SAAADI. V was pared by 6 bases and J by 2 bases, with 6 bases of the junction left unmatched. The CDR3 length is 15 residues.

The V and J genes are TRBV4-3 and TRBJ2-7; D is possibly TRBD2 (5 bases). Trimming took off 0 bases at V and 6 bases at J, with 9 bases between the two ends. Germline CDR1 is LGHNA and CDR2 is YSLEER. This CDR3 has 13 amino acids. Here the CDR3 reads CASSQERSGEQYF. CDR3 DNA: TGCGCCAGCAGCCAAGAACGCAGCGGCGAGCAGTACTTC.

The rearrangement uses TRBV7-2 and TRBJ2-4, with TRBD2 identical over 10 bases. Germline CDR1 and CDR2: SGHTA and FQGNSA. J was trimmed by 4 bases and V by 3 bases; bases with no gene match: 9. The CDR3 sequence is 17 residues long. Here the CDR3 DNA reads TGTGCCAGCAGCTTCCAAGCCCCTAGCGGGAGTAAAAACATTCAGTACTTC. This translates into CASSFQAPSGSKNIQYF.

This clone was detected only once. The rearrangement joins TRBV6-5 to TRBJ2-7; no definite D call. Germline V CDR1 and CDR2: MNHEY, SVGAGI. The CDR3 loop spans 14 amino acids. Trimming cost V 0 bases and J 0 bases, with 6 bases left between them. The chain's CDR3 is CASSYSYSSYEQYF. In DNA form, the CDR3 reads TGTGCCAGCAGTTACTCATATAGCTCCTACGAGCAGTACTTC.

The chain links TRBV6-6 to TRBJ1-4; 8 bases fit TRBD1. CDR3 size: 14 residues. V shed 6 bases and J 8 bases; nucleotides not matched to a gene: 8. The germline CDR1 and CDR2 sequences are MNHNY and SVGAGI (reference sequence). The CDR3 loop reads CASSSQGGREKLFF. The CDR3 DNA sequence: TGTGCCAGCAGCTCACAGGGGGGCAGGGAAAAACTGTTTTTT.

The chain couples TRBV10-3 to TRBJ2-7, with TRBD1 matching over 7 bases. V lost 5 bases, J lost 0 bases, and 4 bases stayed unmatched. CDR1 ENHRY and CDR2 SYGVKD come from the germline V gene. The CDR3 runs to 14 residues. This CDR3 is CAISSGTVSYEQYF. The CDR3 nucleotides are TGTGCCATCAGTTCCGGGACAGTCTCCTACGAGCAGTACTTC.

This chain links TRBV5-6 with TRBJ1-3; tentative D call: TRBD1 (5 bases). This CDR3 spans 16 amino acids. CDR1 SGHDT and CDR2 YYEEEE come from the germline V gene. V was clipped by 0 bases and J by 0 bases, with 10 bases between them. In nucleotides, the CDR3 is TGTGCCAGCAGCTTGGGCGGGACGGCCTCTGGAAACACCATATATTTT. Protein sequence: CASSLGGTASGNTIYF.

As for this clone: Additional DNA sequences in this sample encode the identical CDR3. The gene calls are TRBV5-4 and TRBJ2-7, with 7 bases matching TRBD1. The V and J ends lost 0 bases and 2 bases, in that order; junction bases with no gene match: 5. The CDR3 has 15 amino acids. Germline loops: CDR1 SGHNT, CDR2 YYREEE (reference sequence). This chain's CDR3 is CASSLAGQGAYEQYF. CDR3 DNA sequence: TGTGCCAGCAGCTTGGCCGGGCAGGGGGCCTACGAGCAGTACTTC.

CDR3 nucleotides: TGTGCCAGCAGCTTGGGGGAGCTCCAAAACATTCAGTACTTC. Translation gives CASSLGELQNIQYF. This rearrangement joins TRBV5-5 to TRBJ2-4, with a possible D match to TRBD2 (5 bases). V was pared by 0 bases and J by 5 bases, with 9 bases between. Germline assignment: CDR1 SGHKS and CDR2 YYEKEE (reference sequence). This CDR3 contains 14 residues.

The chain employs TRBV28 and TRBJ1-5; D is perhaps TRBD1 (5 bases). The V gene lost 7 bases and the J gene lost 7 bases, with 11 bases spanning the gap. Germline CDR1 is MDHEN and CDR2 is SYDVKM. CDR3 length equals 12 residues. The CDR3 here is CASTLGGQPQHF. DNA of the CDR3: TGTGCCAGCACTCTGGGGGGACAGCCCCAGCATTTT.

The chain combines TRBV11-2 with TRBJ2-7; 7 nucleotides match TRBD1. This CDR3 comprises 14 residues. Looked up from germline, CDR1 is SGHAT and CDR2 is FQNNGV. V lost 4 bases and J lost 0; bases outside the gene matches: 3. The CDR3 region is CASSSDRDSYEQYF. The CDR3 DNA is TGTGCCAGCAGCTCAGACAGGGACTCCTACGAGCAGTACTTC.

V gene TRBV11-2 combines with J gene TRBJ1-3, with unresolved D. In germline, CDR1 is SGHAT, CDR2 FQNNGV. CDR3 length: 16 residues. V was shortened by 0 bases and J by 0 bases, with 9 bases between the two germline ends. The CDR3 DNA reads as TGTGCCAGCAGCTTAGATCCCCCCAGCTCTGGAAACACCATATATTTT. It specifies CASSLDPPSSGNTIYF. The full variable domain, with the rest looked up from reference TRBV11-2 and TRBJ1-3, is EAGVAQSPRYKIIEKRQSVAFWCNPISGHATLYWYQQILGQGPKLLIQFQNNGVVDDSQLPKDRFSAERLKGVDSTLKIQPAKLEDSAVYLCASSLDPPSSGNTIYFGEGSWLTVV.